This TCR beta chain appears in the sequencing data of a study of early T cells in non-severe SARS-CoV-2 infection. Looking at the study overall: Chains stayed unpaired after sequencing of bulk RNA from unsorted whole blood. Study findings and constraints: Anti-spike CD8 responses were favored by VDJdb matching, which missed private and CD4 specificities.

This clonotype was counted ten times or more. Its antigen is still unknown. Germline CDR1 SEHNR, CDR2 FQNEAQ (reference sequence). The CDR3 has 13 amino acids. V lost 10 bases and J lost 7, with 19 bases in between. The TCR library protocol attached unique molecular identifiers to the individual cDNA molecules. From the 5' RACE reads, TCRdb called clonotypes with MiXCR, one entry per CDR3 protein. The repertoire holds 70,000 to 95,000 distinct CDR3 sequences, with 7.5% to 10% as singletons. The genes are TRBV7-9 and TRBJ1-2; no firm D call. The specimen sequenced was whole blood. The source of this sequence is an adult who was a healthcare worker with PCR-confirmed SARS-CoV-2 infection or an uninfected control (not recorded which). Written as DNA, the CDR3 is TGTGCCACCTCCGGAGGGTACCCCCTTGGCTACACCTTC. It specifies CATSGGYPLGYTF.